The 19 T cell receptor beta chains reported below all come from one sample, sequenced in a study of T cells after yellow fever vaccination. TCRdb fed the 5' RACE reads into MiXCR, producing one record per CDR3 protein. The sample shows 55,000 to 70,000 distinct CDR3 sequences, less than 8.5% of them seen only once. The source material was CD8+ T cells sorted from PBMCs, sampled 45 days after the first yellow fever vaccination. The source of these receptors is a man aged 18 to 29 who received the YFV17D yellow fever vaccine.

Ten or more counts support this clonotype. J is TRBJ2-4 and V is TRBV6-5, with D possibly matching TRBD1 (5 bases). There are 11 residues in the CDR3. Germline V CDR1 and CDR2: MNHEY, SVGAGI. The ends were cut back, 8 bases at V and 15 bases at J, with 17 bases in the middle. The CDR3 bases are TGTGCCAGCGGGTTGGGGCCGCGACGGTACTTC. It yields the protein CASGLGPRRYF.

This clonotype was observed many times. V and J are TRBV27 and TRBJ1-1, with a tentative D call TRBD1 (6 bases). This CDR3 is 14 amino acids long. V gave up 3 bases and J gave up 6 bases, with 14 bases separating them. Germline-derived CDR1 and CDR2 are MNHEY and SMNVEV (reference sequence). The CDR3 DNA reads as TGTGCCAGCAGTTTGTACAGGGAGATGGCTGAAGCTTTCTTT. This encodes CASSLYREMAEAFF.

The chain combines TRBV7-2 with TRBJ2-5; D not resolved. The V end lost 2 bases, the J end lost 4 bases, and 17 bases lay between the germline ends. This CDR3 is built from 16 residues. Germline V gene sequence: CDR1 SGHTA, CDR2 FQGNSA. The DNA for the CDR3 is TGTGCCAGCAGCTTACCACCGGGCTCCCCCGGAGAGACCCAGTACTTC. Translated, it gives CASSLPPGSPGETQYF. Filled out from reference TRBV7-2 and TRBJ2-5, the complete variable domain reads GAGVSQSPSNKVTEKGKDVELRCDPISGHTALYWYRQSLGQGLEFLIYFQGNSAPDKSGLPSDRFSAERTGGSVSTLTIQRTQQEDSAVYLCASSLPPGSPGETQYFGPGTRLLVL.

This clonotype occurred many times. CDR3 amino acids: CSSLGQFF. DNA for the CDR3: TGCAGCTCATTGGGACAGTTCTTC. V usage is TRBV29-1 and J usage is TRBJ2-1; D uncertain. Germline V CDR1 and CDR2: SQVTM, ANQGSEA. Trimming removed 8 bases at V and 13 bases at J, with 9 bases between. The CDR3 runs 8 residues.

This clonotype was observed a handful of times. The genes are TRBV7-9 and TRBJ2-1; 10 nucleotides align to TRBD1. The CDR3 runs to 16 residues. V lost 1 base, J lost 4 bases, and 4 bases stayed unmatched. CDR1 and CDR2 from the germline V gene are SEHNR and FQNEAQ (reference sequence). This chain's CDR3 is CASSLVRTGGYNEQFF. CDR3 sequence (DNA): TGTGCCAGCAGCTTAGTGCGGACAGGGGGGTACAATGAGCAGTTCTTC. The full variable domain, in which reference TRBV7-9 and TRBJ2-1 provide the parts outside the CDR3, is DTGVSQNPRHKITKRGQNVTFRCDPISEHNRLYWYRQTLGQGPEFLTYFQNEAQLEKSRLLSDRFSAERPKGSFSTLEIQRTEQGDSAMYLCASSLVRTGGYNEQFFGPGTRLTVL.

This clonotype was found many times. The V and J genes are TRBV5-1 and TRBJ2-7, with D possibly matching TRBD2 (6 bases). The ends were cut back, 5 bases at V and 0 bases at J, with 12 bases in the middle. The CDR3 loop spans 14 amino acids. Germline loops: CDR1 SGHRS, CDR2 YFSETQ. For the CDR3, the DNA is TGCGCCAGCAGTATGACTAGAGGCTCCTACGAGCAGTACTTC. Amino acids: CASSMTRGSYEQYF.

The sample holds many counts of this clonotype. The chain uses TRBV20-1 and TRBJ1-5; tentative D call: TRBD1 (6 bases). The CDR3 covers 14 residues. V was shortened by 4 bases and J by 6 bases, with 16 bases between the two germline ends. The germline V gene has CDR1 DFQATT and CDR2 SNEGSKA (reference sequence). The DNA for the CDR3 is TGCAGTGCTAAGTCTCCAGGGGATAGTCAGCCCCAGCATTTT. It yields the protein CSAKSPGDSQPQHF.

The V and J genes are TRBV19 and TRBJ2-2; tentatively, D is TRBD2 (5 bases). Germline V gives CDR1 LNHDA, CDR2 SQIVND (reference sequence). V was shortened by 2 bases and J by 6 bases, with 13 bases between the two germline ends. The CDR3 extends over 15 amino acids. The CDR3 nucleotides are TGTGCCAGTAGTATATCAGCCGGGGATCCCGGGGAGCTGTTTTTT. This gives the protein CASSISAGDPGELFF.

This clonotype has at least ten counts. V is TRBV7-6 and J is TRBJ2-5, with unresolved D. The CDR3 is made up of 14 amino acids. The germline V gene encodes CDR1 SGHVS and CDR2 FNYEAQ. The V end was cut by 1 base, the J end by 2 bases, with 8 bases between. For the CDR3, the DNA is TGTGCCAGCAGCTTAGTGCACGGACAAGAGACCCAGTACTTC. Protein sequence: CASSLVHGQETQYF.

For this clonotype: This could be a read error, since a much larger clone is one nucleotide away. The J gene is TRBJ2-1, the V gene TRBV10-3, with D tentatively TRBD1 or TRBD2 (5 bases each). There are 17 residues in the CDR3. The V end lost 0 bases, the J end lost 9 bases, and 21 bases lay between the germline ends. From germline, CDR1 is ENHRY and CDR2 SYGVKD. The CDR3 coding sequence is TGTGCCATCAGTGAGTCGAAGCCAGTGGGGCCGAGGGGTGAGCAGTTCTTC. Protein product: CAISESKPVGPRGEQFF.

This clonotype showed up many times. The chain recombines TRBV4-3 with TRBJ2-3; D gene uncertain. There are 15 residues in the CDR3. Trimming left V 4 bases short and J 5 bases short, with 16 bases between. Per germline, CDR1 LGHNA and CDR2 YSLEER. CDR3 protein: CASSRGSDSRDTQYF. The CDR3, as DNA: TGCGCCAGCAGCCGAGGCTCAGACTCAAGAGATACGCAGTATTTT.

This clonotype occurred many times. The gene calls are TRBV29-1 and TRBJ2-1, with a weak D call TRBD2 (6 bases). CDR3 length equals 12 residues. With 7 bases removed from V and 4 bases from J, the gap between germline ends came to 11 bases. Per the germline V gene, CDR1 is SQVTM and CDR2 is ANQGSEA. This chain's CDR3 is CSARRGYNEQFF. Here the CDR3 DNA reads TGCAGCGCCCGTCGGGGGTACAATGAGCAGTTCTTC.

The rearrangement uses TRBV28 and TRBJ2-4; the match to TRBD1 covers 7 bases. Germline CDR1 and CDR2: MDHEN and SYDVKM. The CDR3 consists of 18 residues. Germline trimming cut 6 bases from V and 1 base from J; bases unmatched to any gene: 15. The CDR3 region has the DNA TGTGCCAGCAGCCTAACTACAGAAGGGGGCATTGCCAAAAACATTCAGTACTTC. It codes for CASSLTTEGGIAKNIQYF.

This clonotype has a count of ten or more. This sequence joins TRBV7-9 and TRBJ2-2; 9 positions match TRBD1. Germline trimming cut 4 bases from V and 7 bases from J; bases unmatched to any gene: 10. Germline V gene lookup returns CDR1 SEHNR and CDR2 FQNEAQ (reference sequence). The CDR3 sequence is 16 residues long. The CDR3 sequence is CASSSRGQGDHGELFF. The CDR3 DNA follows: TGTGCCAGCAGCTCGAGGGGACAGGGTGACCACGGGGAGCTGTTTTTT.

This clonotype was seen repeatedly, ten times or more. V is TRBV6-2 or TRBV6-3 and J is TRBJ2-2, with D unresolved. The CDR3 covers 18 residues. From germline, CDR1 is MNHEY and CDR2 SVGEGT. The ends were cut back, 0 bases at V and 3 bases at J, with 17 bases in the middle. CDR3 residues: CASSYSWANPSHTGELFF. The CDR3 DNA sequence: TGTGCCAGCAGTTACTCTTGGGCGAACCCGAGCCACACCGGGGAGCTGTTTTTT.

This clonotype was counted a few times. The gene calls are TRBV6-1 and TRBJ2-2; D is unresolved. The CDR3 covers 14 residues. Per germline, CDR1 MNHNS and CDR2 SASEGT. V lost 6 bases to trimming and J lost 3 bases, with 11 bases between them. The CDR3 nucleotides read TGTGCCAGCAGACCCGACTCCTACACCGGGGAGCTGTTTTTT. Residues: CASRPDSYTGELFF.

This clonotype was picked up a small number of times. DNA for the CDR3: TGCAGTGCTCCTACTCAGGGCGGGGGGGGCGAGACCCAGTACTTC. Residues: CSAPTQGGGGETQYF. This sequence joins TRBV20-1 and TRBJ2-5; 9 nucleotides align to TRBD2. CDR3 size: 15 residues. The V segment lost 5 bases and the J segment 5 bases; nucleotides outside the gene matches: 12. Germline CDR1 reads DFQATT; CDR2 reads SNEGSKA (reference sequence).

Notes on this clonotype: A much larger clonotype is one base distant, so this may be a read error. The chain recombines TRBV20-1 with TRBJ1-1; TRBD1 is a possible D gene (6 bases). Germline CDR1 is DFQATT and CDR2 is SNEGSKA (reference sequence). This CDR3 has 13 residues. CDR3 loop: CSARDGGNTVAFF. DNA for the CDR3: TGCAGTGCTAGAGACGGGGGCAACACTGTAGCTTTCTTT.

Concerning this clonotype: At one end the junction does not follow the germline gene, possibly because of a read error. CDR3 nucleotide sequence: TGCGCCAGCAGCTACGGGACCAGTAAAGCCTTC. Translating it yields CASSYGTSKAF. This sequence joins TRBV5-1 and TRBJ1-2; D may be TRBD1 (5 bases). The CDR3 runs to 11 residues. CDR1 SGHRS and CDR2 YFSETQ come from the germline V gene.